The present entry profiles one T cell receptor beta chain with its context. This sample is drawn from a study of blood T cell repertoires in COVID-19. Study details: The United States, Italy and Spain were the sources of the acute and convalescent COVID-19 samples.

Germline values: CDR1 MRHNA, CDR2 SNTAGT. With V trimmed by 3 bases and J by 1 base, 3 bases remained unmatched. This CDR3 has 15 residues. Method: immunoSEQ multiplex PCR; TCRdb's copy keeps in-frame clones and lacks some. The table lists a few hundred thousand clones, about 78% of them singletons. Sequenced material: peripheral blood. The chain carries TRBV6-4 and TRBJ2-7; 10 bases agree with TRBD2. This TCR was sampled from a woman in her seventies with acute or convalescent COVID-19. The CDR3 is CASSDWGLASYEQYV. As DNA, the CDR3 is TGTGCCAGCAGTGATTGGGGACTAGCGTCCTACGAGCAGTACGTC.